This TCR beta chain originates from a study of T-cell memory formation after mild COVID-19. Study background: Largely donor-specific TCR clusters were found.

A few counts support this clonotype. Looked up from germline, CDR1 is MDHEN and CDR2 is SYDVKM. The CDR3 consists of 14 residues. Trimming pared 4 bases from V and 8 bases from J, leaving 14 bases between. TCRdb itself ran the 5' RACE reads through MiXCR, one entry per CDR3 protein. The sample records approximately 390,000 distinct CDR3 sequences, around a sixth being singletons. This TCR was sampled from a young man who had mild COVID-19 (a few samples of this study predate the infection). Cell type and time point are not known. The source material was PBMCs or a T cell subset sorted from them (not recorded which). The chain links TRBV28 to TRBJ1-4; tentative D call: TRBD1 (6 bases). The CDR3 sequence: CASSSGAGVEKLFF. CDR3 nucleotides: TGTGCCAGCAGTTCCGGGGCAGGGGTGGAAAAACTGTTTTTT.